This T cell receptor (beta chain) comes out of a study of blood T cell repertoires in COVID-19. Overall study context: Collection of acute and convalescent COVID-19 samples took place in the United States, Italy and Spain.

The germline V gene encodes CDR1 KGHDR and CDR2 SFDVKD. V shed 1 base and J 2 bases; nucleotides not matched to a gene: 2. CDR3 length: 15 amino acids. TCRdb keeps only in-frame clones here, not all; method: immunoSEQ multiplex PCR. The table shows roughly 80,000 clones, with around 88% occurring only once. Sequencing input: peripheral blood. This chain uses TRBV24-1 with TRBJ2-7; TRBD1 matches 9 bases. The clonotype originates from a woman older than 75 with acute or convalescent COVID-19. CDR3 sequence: CATSDFRTGAYEQYF. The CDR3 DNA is TGTGCCACCAGTGATTTTAGGACAGGGGCCTACGAGCAGTACTTC.